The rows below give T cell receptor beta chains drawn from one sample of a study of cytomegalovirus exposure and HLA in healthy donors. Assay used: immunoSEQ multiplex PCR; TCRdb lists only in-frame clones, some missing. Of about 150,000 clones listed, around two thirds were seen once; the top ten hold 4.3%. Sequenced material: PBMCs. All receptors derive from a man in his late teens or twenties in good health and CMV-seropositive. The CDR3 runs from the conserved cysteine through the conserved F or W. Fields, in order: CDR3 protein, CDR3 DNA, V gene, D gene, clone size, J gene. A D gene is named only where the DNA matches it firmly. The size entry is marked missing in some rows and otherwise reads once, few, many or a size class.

cdr3_aa: CASSLVTLLYGYTF
cdr3_nt: TGTGCCAGCAGCTTAGTGACACTTCTCTATGGCTACACCTTC
v_call: TRBV7-9
d_call: .
clone_size: .
j_call: TRBJ1-2

cdr3_aa: CASSLVPGYGYGYTF
cdr3_nt: TGTGCCAGCAGCTTAGTTCCAGGGTACGGCTATGGCTACACCTTC
v_call: TRBV7-2
d_call: .
clone_size: .
j_call: TRBJ1-2

cdr3_aa: CASSDRGNQPQHF
cdr3_nt: TGTGCCAGTAGTGACAGGGGGAATCAGCCCCAGCATTTT
v_call: TRBV19
d_call: TRBD1
clone_size: .
j_call: TRBJ1-5

cdr3_aa: CASLAGSNQPQHF
cdr3_nt: TGTGCCAGCCTGGCAGGTAGCAATCAGCCCCAGCATTTT
v_call: TRBV19
d_call: .
clone_size: once
j_call: TRBJ1-5

cdr3_aa: CAWSVRGDNEQFF
cdr3_nt: TGTGCCTGGAGTGTACGGGGGGACAATGAGCAGTTCTTC
v_call: TRBV30
d_call: TRBD2
clone_size: .
j_call: TRBJ2-1

cdr3_aa: CASSPGQGSTNEKLFF
cdr3_nt: TGTGCCAGCAGCCCTGGACAGGGCTCTACTAATGAAAAACTGTTTTTT
v_call: TRBV7-9
d_call: TRBD1
clone_size: .
j_call: TRBJ1-4

cdr3_aa: CSARQGAEAFF
cdr3_nt: TGCAGTGCTCGACAGGGGGCTGAAGCTTTCTTT
v_call: TRBV20-1
d_call: TRBD1
clone_size: .
j_call: TRBJ1-1

cdr3_aa: CASSSGGVGANEQYF
cdr3_nt: TGCGCCAGCAGCTCGGGGGGCGTCGGGGCAAACGAGCAGTACTTC
v_call: TRBV5-1
d_call: .
clone_size: .
j_call: TRBJ2-7

cdr3_aa: CASRTGGQKAFF
cdr3_nt: TGTGCCAGCAGAACAGGGGGTCAGAAGGCTTTCTTT
v_call: TRBV27
d_call: TRBD1
clone_size: .
j_call: TRBJ1-1

cdr3_aa: CASSAYRASGNTIYF
cdr3_nt: TGTGCCAGCAGCGCCTACAGGGCTTCGGGAAACACCATATATTTT
v_call: TRBV27
d_call: .
clone_size: once
j_call: TRBJ1-3

cdr3_aa: CASSPQNTGELFF
cdr3_nt: TGCGCCAGCAGCCCCCAGAACACCGGGGAGCTGTTTTTT
v_call: TRBV5-1
d_call: .
clone_size: .
j_call: TRBJ2-2

cdr3_aa: CASSLAQGETQYF
cdr3_nt: TGTGCCAGCAGCTTAGCGCAGGGGGAGACCCAGTACTTC
v_call: TRBV7-2
d_call: .
clone_size: few
j_call: TRBJ2-5

cdr3_aa: CASSISGGYNEQFF
cdr3_nt: TGTGCCAGCAGCATTAGCGGGGGGTACAATGAGCAGTTCTTC
v_call: TRBV9
d_call: TRBD2
clone_size: .
j_call: TRBJ2-1

cdr3_aa: CASSLGLSLRSYEQYF
cdr3_nt: TGTGCCAGCAGCTTGGGACTGTCATTAAGGTCCTACGAGCAGTACTTC
v_call: TRBV28
d_call: .
clone_size: .
j_call: TRBJ2-7

cdr3_aa: CASSFSSGETQYF
cdr3_nt: TGCGCCAGCAGCTTTTCTAGCGGAGAGACCCAGTACTTC
v_call: TRBV5-1
d_call: TRBD2
clone_size: once
j_call: TRBJ2-5

cdr3_aa: CASSTSGNQPQHF
cdr3_nt: TGTGCCAGCAGTACCTCAGGGAATCAGCCCCAGCATTTT
v_call: TRBV6-6
d_call: .
clone_size: .
j_call: TRBJ1-5